This T cell receptor beta chain was obtained from a study of blood T cells in healthy people across ages (dated by TCRdb to the mid-2010s). With regard to the full study: In model experiments, roughly one uniquely barcoded TCR beta cDNA molecule per two T cells was captured by template switching. To track age-related changes in TCR beta repertoire diversity, the study relied on deep sequencing normalized with unique cDNA molecular identifiers. The donors were split into four age groups: young (average 16 years), middle-aged (roughly 39), aged (62) and long-lived (roughly 86). Donors of different ages were randomly distributed across sequencing lanes to avoid experimental bias. Using the same blood draw, the study looked at two additional independent replicas of 1 million unique cDNA reads for two donors, one aged 18 to 30 and the other aged 80 or older.

The CDR3 runs 14 amino acids, cysteine and phenylalanine included. Just the 42-base CDR3 DNA is kept, in frame starting at base 1. Reading the germline V gene (reference sequence) gives CDR1 LGHDT and CDR2 YNNKEL. Clipping removes 6 bases from V and 6 bases from J, with 7 as the unmatched junction base count. Library preparation used 5' RACE. TCRdb shows the sequencer as Illumina HiSeq 2500. A second roughly 6 to 12 cycle PCR used a sample-barcoded 5' primer and a J-beta primer mix. A template-switch 5' adaptor carrying 12 random nucleotides introduced a unique molecular identifier onto each TCR beta cDNA molecule. Each sample yielded at least 2.5 million CDR3-containing paired-end reads. First-strand cDNA synthesis was performed from all RNA using the Mint cDNA synthesis kit, with priming by a TRBC-specific oligonucleotide. All cDNA was treated with uracil-DNA glycosylase and then went through a first 18-cycle PCR with the universal primers M1SS and BC2_uni_R. Regarding the original processing steps: For normalization, 1 million high-quality reads were randomly selected from each sample, with every read carrying a distinct molecular identifier. Instead of being binned into consensus sequences, reads with shared molecular identifiers were discarded. MiTCR, set to a Q25 quality threshold and the strictest error-elimination algorithm, was used for CDR3 identification, clonotype clustering and error correction. A nonparametric unseen species model with Euler transformation was used to estimate a lower bound on total TCR beta diversity. TCRdb handled the public reads itself, with Q25 trimming in fastp and clone calling in MiXCR, and kept productive beta chains. For every CDR3 protein sequence, its rows merge into one entry that carries the most common genes and DNA. Clone size and V and J calls follow TCRdb, not the original study. In all, the sample holds about 1,000,000 distinct CDR3 sequences, and under 45% of those were seen once. The ten most abundant clones make up 15% to 20% of the sample.

Study-level results and caveats: Compared with the aged group, the long-lived group had more naive CD4+ T cells, fewer expanded clones and increased TCR diversity, a pattern suggesting age selection. The percentage of naive T cells measured by flow cytometry correlated strongly with observed TCR beta diversity. Estimates of total diversity based on one million sequenced T cells were considered lower bounds and underestimates. Bulk unsorted PBMC profiling prevented conclusive comparison of naive and antigen-experienced compartments. As age increased, observed TCR beta diversity per million T cells dropped in a roughly linear way, and a significant reduction was already evident by age roughly 40. The CMV infection status of donors was not known, potentially confounding age-related changes in expanded clonotypes.

The roughly 37 donors, aged about 6 to 95 years, were systemically healthy Caucasian individuals from Russia. Each donor gave around 9.9 milliliters of peripheral blood, collected into EDTA-treated Vacutainer tubes. Ficoll-Paque density-gradient centrifugation was used to isolate PBMCs, with at least 6.5 million obtained per sample. Total RNA was extracted from PBMCs with Trizol reagent, with at least 6 micrograms obtained per sample. The percentages of naive CD45RAhigh/CD27high T cells were determined by flow cytometry on a PBMC aliquot from every donor. A note on this clonotype: Which antigen it targets is not known. Base-call qualities are not available, and no considerably larger clone is one nucleotide away.

The sequence links TRBV3-1 to TRBJ2-2, with 7 middle bases fitting TRBD1. The TCR was taken from a woman aged 55-69 years in good health. Sequenced sample: blood. The CDR3 sequence is CASSDRVGAGELFF. At the DNA level, the sequence is TGTGCCAGCAGTGACAGGGTCGGGGCCGGGGAGCTGTTTTTT.